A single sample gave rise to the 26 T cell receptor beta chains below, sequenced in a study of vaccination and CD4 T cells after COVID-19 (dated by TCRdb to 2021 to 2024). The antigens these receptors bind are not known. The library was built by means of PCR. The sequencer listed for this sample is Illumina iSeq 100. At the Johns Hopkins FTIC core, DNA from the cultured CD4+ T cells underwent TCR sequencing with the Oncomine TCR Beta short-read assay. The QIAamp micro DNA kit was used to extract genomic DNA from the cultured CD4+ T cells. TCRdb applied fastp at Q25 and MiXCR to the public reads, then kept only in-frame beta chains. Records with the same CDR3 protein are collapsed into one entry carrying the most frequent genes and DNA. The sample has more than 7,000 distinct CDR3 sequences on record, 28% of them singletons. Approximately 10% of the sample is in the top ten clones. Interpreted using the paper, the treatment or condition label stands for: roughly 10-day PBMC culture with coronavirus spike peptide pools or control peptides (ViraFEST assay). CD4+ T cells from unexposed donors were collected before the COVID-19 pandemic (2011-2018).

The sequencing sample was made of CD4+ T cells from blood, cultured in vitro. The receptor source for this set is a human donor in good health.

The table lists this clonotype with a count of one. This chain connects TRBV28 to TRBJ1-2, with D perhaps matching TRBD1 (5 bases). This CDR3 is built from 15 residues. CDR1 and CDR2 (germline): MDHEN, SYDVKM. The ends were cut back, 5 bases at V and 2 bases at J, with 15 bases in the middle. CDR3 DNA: TGTGCCAGCAGTACCCCGACAGAGATCAACTATGGCTACACCTTC. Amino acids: CASSTPTEINYGYTF.

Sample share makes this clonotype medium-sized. The CDR3 bases are TGTGCCAGCTCGAGGTATAATTCACCCCTCCACTTT. Protein sequence: CASSRYNSPLHF. The chain joins TRBV28 to TRBJ1-6; unclear D gene. The V end lost 8 bases, the J end lost 4 bases, and 6 bases lay between the germline ends. The CDR3 sequence is 12 residues long. The germline gives CDR1 MDHEN, CDR2 SYDVKM.

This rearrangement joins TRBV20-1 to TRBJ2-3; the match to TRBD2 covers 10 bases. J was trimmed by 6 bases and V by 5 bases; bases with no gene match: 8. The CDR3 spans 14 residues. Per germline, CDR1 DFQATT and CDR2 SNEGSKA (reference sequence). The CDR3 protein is CSASQREGADTQYF. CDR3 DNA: TGCAGTGCTTCTCAGCGGGAGGGAGCGGATACGCAGTATTTT.

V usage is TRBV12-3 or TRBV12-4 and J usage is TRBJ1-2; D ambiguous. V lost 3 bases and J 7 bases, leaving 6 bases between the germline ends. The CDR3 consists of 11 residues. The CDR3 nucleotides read TGTGCCAGCAGTTTTAAGGTTGGCTACACCTTC. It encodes CASSFKVGYTF.

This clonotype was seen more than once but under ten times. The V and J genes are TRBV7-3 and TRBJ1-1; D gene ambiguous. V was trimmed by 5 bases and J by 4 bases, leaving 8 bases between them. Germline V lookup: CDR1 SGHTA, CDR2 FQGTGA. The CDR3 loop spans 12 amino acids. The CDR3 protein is CASSILSTEAFF. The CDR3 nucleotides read TGTGCCAGCAGCATACTAAGCACTGAAGCTTTCTTT.

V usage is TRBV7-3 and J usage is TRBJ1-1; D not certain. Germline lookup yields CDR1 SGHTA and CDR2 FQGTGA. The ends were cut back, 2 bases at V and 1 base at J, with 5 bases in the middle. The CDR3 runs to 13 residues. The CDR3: CASSLGANTEAFF. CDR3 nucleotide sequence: TGTGCCAGCAGCTTAGGAGCGAACACTGAAGCTTTCTTT.

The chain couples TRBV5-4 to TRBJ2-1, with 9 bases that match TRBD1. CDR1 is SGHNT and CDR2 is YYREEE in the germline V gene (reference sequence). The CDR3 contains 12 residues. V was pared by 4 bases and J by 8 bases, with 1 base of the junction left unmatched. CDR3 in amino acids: CASSRTGDEQFF. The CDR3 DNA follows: TGTGCCAGCAGCCGGACAGGGGATGAGCAGTTCTTC. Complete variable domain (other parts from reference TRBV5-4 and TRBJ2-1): ETGVTQSPTHLIKTRGQQVTLRCSSQSGHNTVSWYQQALGQGPQFIFQYYREEENGRGNFPPRFSGLQFPNYSSELNVNALELDDSALYLCASSRTGDEQFFGPGTRLTVL.

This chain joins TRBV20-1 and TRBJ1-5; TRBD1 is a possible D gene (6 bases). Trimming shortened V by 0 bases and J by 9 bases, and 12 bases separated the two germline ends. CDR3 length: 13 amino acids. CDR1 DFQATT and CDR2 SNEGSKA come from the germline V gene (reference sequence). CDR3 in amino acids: CSARETGPTPQHF. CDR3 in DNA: TGCAGTGCTAGAGAAACAGGGCCCACGCCCCAGCATTTT.

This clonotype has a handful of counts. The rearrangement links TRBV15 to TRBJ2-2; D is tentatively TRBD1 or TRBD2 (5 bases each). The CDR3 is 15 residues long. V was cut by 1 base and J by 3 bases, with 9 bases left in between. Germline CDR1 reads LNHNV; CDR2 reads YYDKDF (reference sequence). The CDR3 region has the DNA TGTGCCACCAGCAGAGCAGGGAGCGACACCGGGGAGCTGTTTTTT. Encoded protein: CATSRAGSDTGELFF.

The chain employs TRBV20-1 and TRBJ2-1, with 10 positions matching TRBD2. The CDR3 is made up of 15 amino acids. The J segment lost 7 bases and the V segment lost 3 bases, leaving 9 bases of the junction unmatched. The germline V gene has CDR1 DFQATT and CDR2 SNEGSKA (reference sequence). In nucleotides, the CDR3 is TGCAGTGCTAGCAAAGCGGGAGGGCTTTGGAATGAGCAGTTCTTC. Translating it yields CSASKAGGLWNEQFF.

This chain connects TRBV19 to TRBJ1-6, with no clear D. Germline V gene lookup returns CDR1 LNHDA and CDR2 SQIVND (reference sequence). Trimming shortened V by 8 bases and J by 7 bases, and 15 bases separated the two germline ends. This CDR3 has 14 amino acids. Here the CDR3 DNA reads TGTGCCAGTCCTGGCCTCCCGGGGAATTCACCCCTCCACTTT. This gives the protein CASPGLPGNSPLHF.

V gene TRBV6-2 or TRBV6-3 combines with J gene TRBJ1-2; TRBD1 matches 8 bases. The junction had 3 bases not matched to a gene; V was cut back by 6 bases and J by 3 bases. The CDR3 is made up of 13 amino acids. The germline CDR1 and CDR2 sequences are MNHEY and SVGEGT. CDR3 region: CASRHRGDYGYTF. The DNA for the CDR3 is TGTGCCAGCAGACACAGGGGGGACTATGGCTACACCTTC.

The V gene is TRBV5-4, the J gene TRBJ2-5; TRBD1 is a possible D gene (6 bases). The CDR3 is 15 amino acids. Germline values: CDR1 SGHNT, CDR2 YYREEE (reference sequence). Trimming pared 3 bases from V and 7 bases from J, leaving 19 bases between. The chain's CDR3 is CASSSAGAPIGTQYF. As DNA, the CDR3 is TGTGCCAGCAGCTCTGCAGGGGCCCCGATAGGGACCCAGTACTTC.

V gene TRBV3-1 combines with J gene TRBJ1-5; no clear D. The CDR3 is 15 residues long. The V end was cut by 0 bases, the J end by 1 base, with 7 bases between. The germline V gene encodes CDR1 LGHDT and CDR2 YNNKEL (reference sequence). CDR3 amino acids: CASSQERGSNQPQHF. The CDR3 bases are TGTGCCAGCAGCCAAGAACGTGGGAGCAATCAGCCCCAGCATTTT.

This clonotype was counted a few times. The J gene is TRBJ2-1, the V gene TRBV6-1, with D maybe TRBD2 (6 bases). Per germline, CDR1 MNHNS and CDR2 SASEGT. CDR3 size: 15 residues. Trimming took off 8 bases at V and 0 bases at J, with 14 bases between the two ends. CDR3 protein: CASASGAVSYNEQFF. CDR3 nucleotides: TGTGCCAGCGCCTCGGGAGCGGTCTCCTACAATGAGCAGTTCTTC.

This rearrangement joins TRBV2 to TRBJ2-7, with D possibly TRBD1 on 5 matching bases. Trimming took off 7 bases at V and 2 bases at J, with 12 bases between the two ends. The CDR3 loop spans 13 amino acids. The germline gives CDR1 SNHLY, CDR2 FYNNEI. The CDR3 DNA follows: TGTGCCAGCATGGGGCAATCTCCCTACGAGCAGTACTTC. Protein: CASMGQSPYEQYF. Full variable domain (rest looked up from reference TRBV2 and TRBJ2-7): EPEVTQTPSHQVTQMGQEVILRCVPISNHLYFYWYRQILGQKVEFLVSFYNNEISEKSEIFDDQFSVERPDGSNFTLKIRSTKLEDSAMYFCASMGQSPYEQYFGPGTRLTVT.

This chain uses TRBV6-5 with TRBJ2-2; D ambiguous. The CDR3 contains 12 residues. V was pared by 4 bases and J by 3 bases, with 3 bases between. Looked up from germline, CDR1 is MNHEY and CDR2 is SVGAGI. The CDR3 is CASSSYTGELFF. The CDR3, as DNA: TGTGCCAGCAGTTCTTACACCGGGGAGCTGTTTTTT.

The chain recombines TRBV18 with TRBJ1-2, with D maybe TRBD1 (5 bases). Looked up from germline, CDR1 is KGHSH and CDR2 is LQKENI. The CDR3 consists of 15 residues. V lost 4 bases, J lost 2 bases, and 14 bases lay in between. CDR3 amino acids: CASSQIRDGNYGYTF. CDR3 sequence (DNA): TGTGCCAGCTCACAAATTCGGGACGGGAACTATGGCTACACCTTC.

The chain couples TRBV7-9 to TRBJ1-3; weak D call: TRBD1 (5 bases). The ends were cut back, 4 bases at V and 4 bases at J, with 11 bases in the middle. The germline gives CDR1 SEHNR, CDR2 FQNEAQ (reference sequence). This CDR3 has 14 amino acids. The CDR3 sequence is CASSSSKGGNTIYF. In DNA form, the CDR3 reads TGTGCCAGCAGCTCCTCCAAGGGGGGAAACACCATATATTTT. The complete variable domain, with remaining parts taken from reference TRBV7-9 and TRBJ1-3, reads DTGVSQNPRHKITKRGQNVTFRCDPISEHNRLYWYRQTLGQGPEFLTYFQNEAQLEKSRLLSDRFSAERPKGSFSTLEIQRTEQGDSAMYLCASSSSKGGNTIYFGEGSWLTVV.

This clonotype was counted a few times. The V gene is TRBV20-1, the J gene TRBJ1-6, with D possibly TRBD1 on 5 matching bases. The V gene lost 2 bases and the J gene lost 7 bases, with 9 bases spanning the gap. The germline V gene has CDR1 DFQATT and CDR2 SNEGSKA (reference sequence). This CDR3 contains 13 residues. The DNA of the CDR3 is TGCAGTGCTAGACCCGGGGGAAATTCACCCCTCCACTTT. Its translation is CSARPGGNSPLHF.

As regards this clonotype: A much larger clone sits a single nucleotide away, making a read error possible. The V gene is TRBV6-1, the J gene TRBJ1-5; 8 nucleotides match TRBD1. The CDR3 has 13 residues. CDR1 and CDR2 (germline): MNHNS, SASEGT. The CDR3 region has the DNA TGTCCCAGCAGTGAACAGGGGGTTCAGCCCCAGCATTTT. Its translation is CPSSEQGVQPQHF.

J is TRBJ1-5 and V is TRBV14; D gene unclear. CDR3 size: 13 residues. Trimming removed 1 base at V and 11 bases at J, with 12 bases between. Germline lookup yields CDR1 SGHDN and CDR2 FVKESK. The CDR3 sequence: CASSQVSILAQHF. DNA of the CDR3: TGTGCCAGCAGCCAAGTCTCAATCTTGGCCCAGCATTTT.

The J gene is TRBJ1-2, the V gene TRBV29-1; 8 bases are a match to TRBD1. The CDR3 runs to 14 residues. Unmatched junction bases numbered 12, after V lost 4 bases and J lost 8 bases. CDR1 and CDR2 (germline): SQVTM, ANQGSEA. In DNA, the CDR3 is TGCAGCGTTGTGAAATCTGGGGGGACAGGCGGCTACACCTTC. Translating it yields CSVVKSGGTGGYTF.

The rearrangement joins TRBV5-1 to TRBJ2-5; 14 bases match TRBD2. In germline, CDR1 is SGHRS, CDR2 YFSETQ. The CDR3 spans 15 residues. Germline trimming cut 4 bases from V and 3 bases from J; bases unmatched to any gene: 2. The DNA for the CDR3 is TGCGCCAGCAGCGCGGGACTAGCGGGAGAAGAGACCCAGTACTTC. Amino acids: CASSAGLAGEETQYF. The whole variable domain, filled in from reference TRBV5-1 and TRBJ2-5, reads KAGVTQTPRYLIKTRGQQVTLSCSPISGHRSVSWYQQTPGQGLQFLFEYFSETQRNKGNFPGRFSGRQFSNSRSEMNVSTLELGDSALYLCASSAGLAGEETQYFGPGTRLLVL.

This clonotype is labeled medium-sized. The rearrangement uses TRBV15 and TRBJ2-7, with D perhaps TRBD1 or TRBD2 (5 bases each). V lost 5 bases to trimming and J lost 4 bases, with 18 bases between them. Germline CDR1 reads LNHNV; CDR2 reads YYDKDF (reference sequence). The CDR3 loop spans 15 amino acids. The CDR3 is CATSPLGGALYEQYF. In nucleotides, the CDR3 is TGTGCCACCAGCCCACTTGGGGGTGCCCTTTACGAGCAGTACTTC.

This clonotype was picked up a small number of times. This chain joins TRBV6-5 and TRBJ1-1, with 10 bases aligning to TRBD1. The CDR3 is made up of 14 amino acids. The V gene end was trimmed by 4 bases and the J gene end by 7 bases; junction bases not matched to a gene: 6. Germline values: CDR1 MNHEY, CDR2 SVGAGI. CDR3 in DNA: TGTGCCAGCAGTTTTGACAGGGGGCAGGTTGAAGCTTTCTTT. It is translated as CASSFDRGQVEAFF.